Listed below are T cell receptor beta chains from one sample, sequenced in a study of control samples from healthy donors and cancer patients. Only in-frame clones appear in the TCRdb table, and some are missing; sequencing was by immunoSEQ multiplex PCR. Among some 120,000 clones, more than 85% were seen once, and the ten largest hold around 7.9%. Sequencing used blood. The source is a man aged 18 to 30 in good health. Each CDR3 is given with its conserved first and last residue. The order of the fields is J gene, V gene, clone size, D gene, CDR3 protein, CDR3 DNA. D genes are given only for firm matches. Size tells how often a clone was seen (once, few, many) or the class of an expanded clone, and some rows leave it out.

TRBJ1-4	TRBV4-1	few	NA	CASSGRGTDREKLFF	TGCGCCAGCAGCGGAAGGGGTACGGATCGAGAAAAACTGTTTTTT
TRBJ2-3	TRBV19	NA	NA	CASSLGSTDTQYF	TGTGCCAGTAGTTTGGGTAGCACAGATACGCAGTATTTT
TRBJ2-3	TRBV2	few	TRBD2	CASSGASGGDTQYF	TGTGCCAGCAGTGGGGCTAGCGGGGGGGATACGCAGTATTTT
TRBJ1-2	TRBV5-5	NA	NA	CASSFRGNYGYTF	TGTGCCAGCAGCTTCCGTGGAAACTATGGCTACACCTTC
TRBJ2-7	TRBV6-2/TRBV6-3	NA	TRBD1	CASSRTGNYEQYF	TGTGCCAGCAGTCGGACAGGGAACTACGAGCAGTACTTC
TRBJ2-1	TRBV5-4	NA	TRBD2	CASSVGTSGAREQFF	TGTGCCAGCAGCGTAGGGACTAGCGGGGCCAGGGAGCAGTTCTTC
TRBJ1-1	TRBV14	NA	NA	CASSQDLGLLGNTEAFF	TGTGCCAGCAGCCAAGATCTTGGGCTCCTGGGGAACACTGAAGCTTTCTTT
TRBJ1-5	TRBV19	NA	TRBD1	CASSIEQGAFQPQHF	TGTGCCAGTAGTATCGAACAGGGGGCTTTTCAGCCCCAGCATTTT
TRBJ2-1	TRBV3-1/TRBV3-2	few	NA	CASSTTSRDNEQFF	TGTGCCAGCAGCACCACCTCCAGGGACAATGAGCAGTTCTTC
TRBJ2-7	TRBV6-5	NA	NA	CASSYVLTSYEQYF	TGTGCCAGCAGTTACGTCCTCACCTCCTACGAGCAGTACTTC
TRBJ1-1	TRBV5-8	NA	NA	CASSLWQANTEAFF	TGTGCCAGCAGCTTGTGGCAGGCGAACACTGAAGCTTTCTTT
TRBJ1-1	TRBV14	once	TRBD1	CASSPDRETEAFF	TGTGCCAGCAGCCCTGACAGGGAGACTGAAGCTTTCTTT
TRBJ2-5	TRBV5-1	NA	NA	CASSLVGKVGQETQYF	TGCGCCAGCAGCTTGGTGGGAAAGGTGGGCCAAGAGACCCAGTACTTC
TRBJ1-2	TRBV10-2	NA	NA	CASSESTVYGYTF	TGCGCCAGCAGTGAGTCGACAGTCTATGGCTACACCTTC
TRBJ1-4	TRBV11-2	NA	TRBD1	CASSSGTGAFNEKLFF	TGTGCCAGCAGTTCCGGGACAGGGGCCTTTAATGAAAAACTGTTTTTT
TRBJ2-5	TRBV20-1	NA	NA	CSASGGETQYF	TGCAGTGCTAGTGGGGGTGAGACCCAGTACTTC
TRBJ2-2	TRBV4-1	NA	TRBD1	CASSRRGQGSGELFF	TGCGCCAGCAGCCGCAGGGGACAGGGTAGCGGGGAGCTGTTTTTT
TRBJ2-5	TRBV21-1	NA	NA	CASSKERTGVAETQYF	TGTGCCAGCAGCAAAGAAAGGACAGGGGTTGCAGAGACCCAGTACTTC
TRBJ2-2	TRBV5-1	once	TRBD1	CASSFGTADTGELFF	TGCGCCAGCAGCTTCGGGACAGCTGACACCGGGGAGCTGTTTTTT
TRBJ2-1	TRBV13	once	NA	CASSVGVGPAYNEQFF	TGTGCCAGCAGCGTCGGCGTGGGACCGGCATACAATGAGCAGTTCTTC
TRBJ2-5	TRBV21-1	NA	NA	CASSKRGSGGLKTQYF	TGTGCCAGCAGCAAACGGGGTAGCGGGGGGCTGAAGACCCAGTACTTC
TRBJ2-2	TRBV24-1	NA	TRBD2	CATSDTLASGNTGELFF	TGTGCCACCAGTGACACACTAGCGAGCGGAAACACCGGGGAGCTGTTTTTT
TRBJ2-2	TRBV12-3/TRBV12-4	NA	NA	CASSSNTGELFF	TGTGCCAGCAGTTCGAACACCGGGGAGCTGTTTTTT
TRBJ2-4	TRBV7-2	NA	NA	CASSARELEAKNIQYF	TGTGCCAGCAGCGCCCGGGAATTAGAGGCCAAAAACATTCAGTACTTC
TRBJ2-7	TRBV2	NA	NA	CASSGHRGLEQYF	TGTGCCAGCAGCGGGCACCGAGGGCTCGAGCAGTACTTC
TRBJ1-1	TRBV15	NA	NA	CATSSGTGAEAFF	TGTGCCACCAGCAGCGGGACGGGCGCTGAAGCTTTCTTT
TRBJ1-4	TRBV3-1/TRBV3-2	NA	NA	CASSTREGGALYEKLFF	TGTGCCAGCAGCACAAGGGAGGGGGGGGCCTTATATGAAAAACTGTTTTTT
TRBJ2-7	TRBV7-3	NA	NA	CASSPRDTYEQYF	TGTGCCAGCAGCCCCCGGGACACTTACGAGCAGTACTTC
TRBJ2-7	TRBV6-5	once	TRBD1	CASKHDRDRGHEQYF	TGTGCCAGCAAGCACGACCGGGACAGGGGGCACGAGCAGTACTTC
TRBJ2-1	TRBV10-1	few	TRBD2	CASSDSTSGAYNEQFF	TGCGCCAGCAGCGACTCGACTAGCGGGGCTTACAATGAGCAGTTCTTC
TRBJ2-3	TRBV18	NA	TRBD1	CASSPFGDRGTDTQYF	TGTGCCAGCTCACCGTTCGGGGACAGGGGCACAGATACGCAGTATTTT
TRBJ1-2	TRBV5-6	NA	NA	CASSPDDSPAYYGYTF	TGTGCCAGCAGTCCAGACGACAGCCCCGCCTACTATGGCTACACCTTC
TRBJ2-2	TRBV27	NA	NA	CASSWTSSGELFF	TGTGCCAGCAGCTGGACATCTTCCGGGGAGCTGTTTTTT
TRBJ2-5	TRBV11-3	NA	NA	CASSRTPQETQYF	TGTGCCAGCAGCCGGACTCCACAAGAGACCCAGTACTTC
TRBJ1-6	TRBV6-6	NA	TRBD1	CASSDTGGSPLHF	TGTGCCAGCAGTGATACAGGGGGCTCACCCCTCCACTTT
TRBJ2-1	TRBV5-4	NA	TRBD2	CASSNQLAGAENEQFF	TGTGCCAGCAGCAACCAACTAGCGGGGGCCGAGAATGAGCAGTTCTTC
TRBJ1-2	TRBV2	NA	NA	CASSEAVGIGNYGYTF	TGTGCCAGCAGTGAAGCGGTCGGGATCGGTAACTATGGCTACACCTTC
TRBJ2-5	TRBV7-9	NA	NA	CASSLSETQYF	TGTGCCAGCAGCTTGAGTGAGACCCAGTACTTC
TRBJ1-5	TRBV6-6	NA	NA	CASRWGQGPNQPQHF	TGTGCCAGCAGATGGGGTCAGGGGCCGAATCAGCCCCAGCATTTT
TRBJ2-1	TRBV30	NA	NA	CAWSKNGTLVHNEQFF	TGTGCCTGGAGTAAAAACGGGACCCTAGTACACAATGAGCAGTTCTTC
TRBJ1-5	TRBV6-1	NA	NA	CASSEYQGGNQPQHF	TGTGCCAGCAGTGAATACCAGGGAGGCAATCAGCCCCAGCATTTT
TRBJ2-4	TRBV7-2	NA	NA	CASSLVPLGNIQYF	TGTGCCAGCAGCTTAGTGCCTTTGGGAAACATTCAGTACTTC
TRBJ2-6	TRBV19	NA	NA	CASSIDLIRSGANVLTF	TGTGCCAGTAGTATAGACCTCATCCGGTCTGGGGCCAACGTCCTGACTTTC
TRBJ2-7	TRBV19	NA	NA	CASSDRSYEQYF	TGTGCCAGTAGCGACAGATCTTACGAGCAGTACTTC
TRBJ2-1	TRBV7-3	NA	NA	CASSSEGGAGNEQFF	TGTGCCAGCAGCTCCGAGGGGGGCGCAGGGAATGAGCAGTTCTTC
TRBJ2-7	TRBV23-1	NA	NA	CASSQHRDGSYEQYF	TGCGCCAGCAGTCAACATCGGGACGGCTCCTACGAGCAGTACTTC
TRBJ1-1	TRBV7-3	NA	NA	CASSLTGDTEAFF	TGTGCCAGCAGCTTAACGGGGGACACTGAAGCTTTCTTT
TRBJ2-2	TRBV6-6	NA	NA	CASSYSSYTGELFF	TGTGCCAGCAGTTACTCGAGTTACACCGGGGAGCTGTTTTTT
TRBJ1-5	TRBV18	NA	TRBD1	CASSPSTGRGSGQPQHF	TGTGCCAGCTCACCTTCGACAGGGAGGGGGTCCGGGCAGCCCCAGCATTTT
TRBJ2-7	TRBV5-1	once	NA	CASSLLGDSYEQYF	TGCGCCAGCAGCTTGTTGGGGGATTCGTACGAGCAGTACTTC
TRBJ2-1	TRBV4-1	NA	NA	CASSQSQEQFF	TGCGCCAGCAGCCAGTCCCAGGAGCAGTTCTTC
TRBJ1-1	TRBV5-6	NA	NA	CASAWGSILNTEAFF	TGTGCCAGCGCCTGGGGATCCATCTTAAACACTGAAGCTTTCTTT
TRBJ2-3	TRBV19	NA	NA	CASSTPRGVVADTQYF	TGTGCCAGTAGTACCCCCAGAGGGGTTGTCGCAGATACGCAGTATTTT
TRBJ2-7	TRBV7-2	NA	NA	CASSLAATRGPALYF	TGTGCCAGCAGCTTAGCGGCAACCAGAGGACCGGCCTTGTACTTC
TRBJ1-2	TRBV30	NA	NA	CAWSYGEGYGYTF	TGTGCCTGGAGTTACGGGGAAGGCTATGGCTACACCTTC
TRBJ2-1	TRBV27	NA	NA	CASSYRQAANGNEQFF	TGTGCCAGCTCCTATCGGCAGGCCGCGAATGGCAATGAGCAGTTCTTC
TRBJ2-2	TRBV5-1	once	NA	CASSLVPGSNTGELFF	TGCGCCAGCAGCTTGGTTCCAGGGTCGAACACCGGGGAGCTGTTTTTT
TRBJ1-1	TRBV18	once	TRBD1	CASSPRTGEAFF	TGTGCCAGCTCACCAAGGACAGGTGAAGCTTTCTTT
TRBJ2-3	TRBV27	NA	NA	CASRFLLGKSPNSTDTQYF	TGTGCCAGCAGGTTTTTGTTGGGAAAGAGCCCCAATAGCACAGATACGCAGTATTTT